This TCR beta chain was documented in a study of T cells after posttransplantation cyclophosphamide (dated by TCRdb to the mid-2010s). Looking at the study overall: The study tracked T cell repertoire reconstitution by TRB sequencing after myeloablative bone marrow transplantation using posttransplantation cyclophosphamide as GVHD prophylaxis. Samples from a few dozen PTCy-treated patients, along with samples from 15 to 20 of their related bone marrow donors, underwent antigen receptor sequencing. In 3 patients, up to roughly 3 additional blood samples taken between 2 and 5.2 years after transplant also underwent TRB sequencing, as did pretransplant blood from 4 patients. Public TRB sequences were searched against a database of over 3,500 sequences associated with responses to pathogens, tumor antigens, self-antigens and alloantigens. TRA and TRB clonality were tightly correlated in several samples, so subsequent TCR analyses focused on TRB only. Blood from every one of the 30 or so PTCy patients who had 1-year posttransplant specimens underwent TRB sequencing. The investigation overall reported the following: Across 40 to 55 patients, TRB clonality was highly associated with recipient CMV seropositivity and CMV reactivation, and PTCy diversity was similar to diversity in CNI/methotrexate controls. The TRB repertoires of T cells infiltrating skin or the GI tract showed only limited overlap with the TRB repertoires found in blood. At 1-2 months, donor-recipient similarity was low but rose over the first year, and the later blood repertoires were often dominated by donor CD8+ memory clones.

Concerning this clone: Its antigen remains undetermined. No quality values exist for individual bases; no much larger clone is one base distant.

Naive T cells were defined as viable CD3+CD4+ or CD3+CD8+ cells that were CCR7+CD45RA+CD45RO-CD95-CD27+CD28+. On the day of marrow donation, related bone marrow donors gave peripheral blood samples. Peripheral blood and bone marrow mononuclear cells were isolated by Ficoll-Hypaque density centrifugation and were cryopreserved. FACS on a FACSAria II was used to sort CD4+ and CD8+ T cells, including the naive and memory subsets. Genomic DNA was used for TRB sequencing, which was performed with the immunoSEQ assay at survey resolution or with the hsTCRB kit. For the original study's pipeline: The immunoSEQ software handled initial read processing, and the LymphoSeq R package was used for repertoire analyses. For each TRB dataset, clonality was calculated as 1 minus normalized Shannon entropy, and the Gini coefficient was computed as well. Phenotypes of unsorted samples were inferred by mapping TRB sequences from sorted subsets of the recipient or donor onto the same recipient's unsorted samples. TCRdb took over this immuneACCESS table, retaining in-frame rearrangements with V and J assigned. Such tables are incomplete; in checked studies, under half of the missing clones stem from an unresolved V gene, and the remainder is unexplained. The V and J calls and clone size are taken from that table; D and trimming were inferred from the DNA. The sample table records around 20,000 clones; over 95% of these occur just once. The ten largest clones represent roughly 0.15% of the sample.

The CDR3 runs 14 residues from the cysteine to the phenylalanine. Only the CDR3 region is kept as DNA, spanning 42 bases read in frame from base 1. V sheds 4 bases and J sheds 2 bases, leaving 12 bases between their ends. The germline V gene encodes CDR1 SGHTA and CDR2 FQGNSA. This receptor was identified in a man aged 45-65 years in good health, CMV-negative, and a related stem cell transplant donor. The sample comprised naive CD4+ T cells sorted from PBMCs. Recombination linked TRBV7-2 to TRBJ2-7; the D gene is perhaps TRBD2, on 5 matching bases. In nucleotide form, the sequence is TGTGCCAGCAGCTCAATTTTCGGGACCTACGAGCAGTACTTC. Its protein is CASSSIFGTYEQYF.